This TCR beta chain was sequenced for a study of blood T cell repertoires in COVID-19. Study in general: Samples taken during acute and convalescent COVID-19 were collected in the United States, Italy and Spain. Nucleic acid was either cDNA or gDNA, and it came from T cells, B-cell-depleted T cells, or PBMCs.

In the original analysis: Amplifying reference gene primers gave estimates of nucleated cell counts. TCRdb keeps only in-frame clones here, not all; method: immunoSEQ multiplex PCR. V, J and clone size were drawn from that table, and D and trimming were deduced from the DNA. The table has more than 200,000 clones, roughly nine tenths seen once. The CDR3 sequence is 15 residues long. Germline values: CDR1 SGDLS, CDR2 YYNGEE. V dropped 3 bases and J dropped 0 bases, with 13 bases sitting between them. Sequenced sample: peripheral blood. This sequence originates from a woman in her 50s with acute or convalescent COVID-19. The rearrangement joins TRBV9 to TRBJ2-7; tentatively, D is TRBD2 (5 bases). Here the CDR3 reads CASSGGDLNSYEQYF. The CDR3 DNA sequence: TGTGCCAGCAGCGGGGGAGACCTTAACTCCTACGAGCAGTACTTC.